This T cell receptor beta chain was observed in a study of cytomegalovirus exposure and HLA in healthy donors. The study, taken as a whole, reports: Researchers counted around 150 TCR beta chains as cytomegalovirus-associated. In an earlier analysis, productive rearrangement rates for most beta V segments clustered near 87% or 30%.

V was cut by 0 bases and J by 5 bases, with 7 bases left in between. Per the germline V gene, CDR1 is MGHRA and CDR2 is YSYEKL. The CDR3 has 13 residues. A word on this clone: Its target is unknown.

The PCR was carried out with 60 Vbeta primers and 13 Jbeta primers. Assay: immunoSEQ multiplex PCR; the TCRdb copy retains only in-frame clones and omits some. The sample includes roughly 180,000 clones, roughly 86% of them seen just once. The sequenced sample consisted of PBMCs. The chain uses TRBV4-1 and TRBJ1-2, with D hard to call. The clonotype originates from a girl under 18 in good health and CMV-seropositive. This chain's CDR3 is CASSQDRRYGYTF. The CDR3 coding sequence is TGCGCCAGCAGCCAAGACAGAAGATATGGCTACACCTTC.